The 25 T cell receptor beta chains below were found in one sample sequenced in a study of cytomegalovirus exposure and HLA in healthy donors. Produced via immunoSEQ multiplex PCR; TCRdb's table is partial and in-frame only. The table has about 350,000 clones, around 90% seen once. Input material: PBMCs. These receptors all come from a woman aged 30 to 39 in good health and CMV-seropositive.

This clone was seen just once. The chain recombines TRBV28 with TRBJ2-1; D is undetermined. Trimming cost V 6 bases and J 8 bases, with 17 bases left between them. The length of the CDR3 is 14 residues. Germline CDR1 reads MDHEN; CDR2 reads SYDVKM. The CDR3 spells CASRSRGGAHEQFF. The CDR3 DNA reads TGTGCCAGCAGATCTCGAGGTGGAGCCCATGAGCAGTTCTTC. Filled out from reference TRBV28 and TRBJ2-1, the complete variable domain reads DVKVTQSSRYLVKRTGEKVFLECVQDMDHENMFWYRQDPGLGLRLIYFSYDVKMKEKGDIPEGYSVSREKKERFSLILESASTNQTSMYLCASRSRGGAHEQFFGPGTRLTVL.

This chain uses TRBV5-4 with TRBJ2-7; D may be TRBD2 (7 bases). V lost 0 bases, J lost 3 bases, and 10 bases lay in between. The CDR3 is 14 amino acids. Per the germline V gene, CDR1 is SGHNT and CDR2 is YYREEE (reference sequence). CDR3 nucleotide sequence: TGTGCCAGCAGCTTGGACAGGGACTACTACGAGCAGTACTTC. Protein: CASSLDRDYYEQYF.

V and J are TRBV7-7 and TRBJ2-1, with D possibly being TRBD2 (5 bases). CDR1 SSHAT and CDR2 FNYEAQ come from the germline V gene (reference sequence). The CDR3 totals 16 residues. V was clipped by 2 bases and J by 3 bases, with 14 bases between them. The CDR3 coding sequence is TGTGCCAGCAGCTTATATGGCGGGCAGAGCTACAATGAGCAGTTCTTC. Its protein is CASSLYGGQSYNEQFF.

The chain employs TRBV4-2 and TRBJ1-3; D gene ambiguous. From germline, CDR1 is LGHNA and CDR2 YNFKEQ. CDR3 length: 16 residues. V was trimmed by 0 bases and J by 0 bases, leaving 9 bases between them. CDR3 nucleotide sequence: TGTGCCAGCAGCCAAGATTTAGGGTACTCTGGAAACACCATATATTTT. Amino acid sequence: CASSQDLGYSGNTIYF.

The chain couples TRBV5-1 to TRBJ2-7; 9 nucleotides align to TRBD2. CDR3 length: 14 residues. The J segment lost 3 bases and the V segment lost 7 bases, leaving 8 bases of the junction unmatched. The germline gives CDR1 SGHRS, CDR2 YFSETQ. DNA of the CDR3: TGCGCCAGCGGCACCGGGACTAGCCTCTACGAGCAGTACTTC. This sequence encodes CASGTGTSLYEQYF.

This clone was counted a few times. This chain joins TRBV27 and TRBJ1-5; 10 nucleotides agree with TRBD1. Germline CDR1 MNHEY, CDR2 SMNVEV (reference sequence). This CDR3 spans 14 amino acids. With V trimmed by 7 bases and J by 7 bases, 7 bases remained unmatched. Written as DNA, the CDR3 is TGTGCCAGCATGCCGGGACAGGGGATCCAGCCCCAGCATTTT. Protein product: CASMPGQGIQPQHF.

This clone appeared once. The J gene is TRBJ2-7, the V gene TRBV27, with 10 bases fitting TRBD2. Germline V CDR1 and CDR2: MNHEY, SMNVEV (reference sequence). V gave up 4 bases and J gave up 10 bases; unmatched junction bases: 13. This CDR3 has 15 residues. In nucleotides, the CDR3 is TGTGCCAGCAGTTCGCTAGCGGGGGACCTACGTCGTCAGTACTTC. It codes for CASSSLAGDLRRQYF.

This chain uses TRBV9 with TRBJ1-6; a weak D match, TRBD1 (5 bases). Between the trimmed V and J ends, which lost 0 bases and 0 bases, there was a span of 7 bases. This CDR3 is built from 16 residues. The germline CDR1 and CDR2 sequences are SGDLS and YYNGEE. The DNA of the CDR3 is TGTGCCAGCAGCGTAGGGGGCAGCTCCTATAATTCACCCCTCCACTTT. It encodes CASSVGGSSYNSPLHF.

The chain couples TRBV2 to TRBJ2-6, with D possibly called TRBD1 or TRBD2 (6 bases each). This CDR3 comprises 15 residues. Germline values: CDR1 SNHLY, CDR2 FYNNEI. V was shortened by 9 bases and J by 6 bases, with 18 bases between the two germline ends. CDR3 DNA sequence: TGTGCCAGTACGGGGGCCCGTCCTGTGGCCAACGTCCTGACTTTC. Encoded protein: CASTGARPVANVLTF.

The chain uses TRBV5-1 and TRBJ1-5; 9 positions agree with TRBD1. The V and J ends lost 5 bases and 0 bases, in that order; junction bases with no gene match: 15. Germline lookup yields CDR1 SGHRS and CDR2 YFSETQ. The CDR3 spans 19 residues. CDR3 protein: CASSNTGGNKRYSNQPQHF. The DNA for the CDR3 is TGCGCCAGCAGTAATACAGGGGGCAACAAACGTTATAGCAATCAGCCCCAGCATTTT.

The table lists this clone with a few counts. The chain uses TRBV18 and TRBJ2-2; D gene ambiguous. The CDR3 consists of 15 residues. Germline V gene lookup returns CDR1 KGHSH and CDR2 LQKENI. V lost 1 base and J lost 3, with 9 bases in between. The CDR3 DNA follows: TGTGCCAGCTCACCACAGGAAAGTGACACCGGGGAGCTGTTTTTT. This sequence encodes CASSPQESDTGELFF. Full variable domain (rest looked up from reference TRBV18 and TRBJ2-2): NAGVMQNPRHLVRRRGQEARLRCSPMKGHSHVYWYRQLPEEGLKFMVYLQKENIIDESGMPKERFSAEFPKEGPSILRIQQVVRGDSAAYFCASSPQESDTGELFFGEGSRLTVL.

The J gene is TRBJ1-2, the V gene TRBV9; TRBD1 matches at 7 bases. The CDR3 has 19 amino acids. V lost 4 bases, J lost 4 bases, and 22 bases stayed unmatched. Germline V gene data show CDR1 as SGDLS and CDR2 as YYNGEE. The CDR3 protein is CASSPTLRRGSDEVYGYTF. The CDR3 nucleotides read TGTGCCAGCAGCCCCACCCTCCGCAGGGGGTCTGATGAGGTCTATGGCTACACCTTC. The full variable domain, completed using reference TRBV9 and TRBJ1-2, is DSGVTQTPKHLITATGQRVTLRCSPRSGDLSVYWYQQSLDQGLQFLIQYYNGEERAKGNILERFSAQQFPDLHSELNLSSLELGDSALYFCASSPTLRRGSDEVYGYTFGSGTRLTVV.

The J gene is TRBJ2-7, the V gene TRBV29-1, with D perhaps TRBD1 (5 bases). The germline V gene has CDR1 SQVTM and CDR2 ANQGSEA. The V end lost 7 bases, the J end lost 3 bases, and 13 bases lay between the germline ends. The CDR3 totals 12 residues. The CDR3 nucleotides read TGCAGCGCCGCGACAGATTACTACGAGCAGTACTTC. Translation: CSAATDYYEQYF.

V gene TRBV5-1 combines with J gene TRBJ2-5, with 10 bases aligning to TRBD2. V dropped 3 bases and J dropped 5; count of bases not matched to a gene: 7. The CDR3 has 15 amino acids. Germline-derived CDR1 and CDR2 are SGHRS and YFSETQ. CDR3 amino acids: CASSSLAGAVETQYF. The CDR3 DNA reads as TGCGCCAGCAGCTCTCTAGCGGGAGCCGTCGAGACCCAGTACTTC.

V and J are TRBV7-8 and TRBJ2-7; 10 nucleotides agree with TRBD2. The CDR3 has 16 amino acids. Looked up from germline, CDR1 is SGHVS and CDR2 is FQNEAQ. J lost 3 bases, V lost 3 bases, and 8 bases had no gene match. The CDR3 region is CASSFPAGGPNYEQYF. The CDR3 DNA reads as TGTGCCAGCAGCTTCCCAGCGGGAGGGCCTAACTACGAGCAGTACTTC.

As regards this clone: The same CDR3 arises from other DNA sequences in this sample as well. For the CDR3, the DNA is TGTGCCAGCAGTTTACGGCTTGGCAATCAGCCCCAGCATTTT. This sequence encodes CASSLRLGNQPQHF. The chain links TRBV27 to TRBJ1-5; no definite D call. Trimming cost V 2 bases and J 2 bases, with 7 bases left between them. Germline CDR1 reads MNHEY; CDR2 reads SMNVEV (reference sequence). CDR3 size: 14 residues.

The chain combines TRBV25-1 with TRBJ1-1; D not resolved. Germline assignment: CDR1 MGHDK and CDR2 SYGVNS. The V end lost 1 base, the J end lost 4 bases, and 7 bases lay between the germline ends. The CDR3 has 13 residues. Written as DNA, the CDR3 is TGTGCCAGCAGTGAATTTCCAGGCACTGAAGCTTTCTTT. It is translated as CASSEFPGTEAFF.

The chain carries TRBV19 and TRBJ2-2; 8 bases line up with TRBD1. V shed 5 bases, J shed 1 base, and the junction held 6 bases outside the gene matches. Germline lookup yields CDR1 LNHDA and CDR2 SQIVND (reference sequence). CDR3 length: 16 amino acids. The CDR3 reads CASSLRQGRNTGELFF. The CDR3 DNA reads as TGTGCCAGTAGTCTTCGACAGGGGAGGAACACCGGGGAGCTGTTTTTT.

This rearrangement joins TRBV7-6 to TRBJ2-6; possibly TRBD2 for D (5 bases). The CDR3 is made up of 16 amino acids. Trimming removed 4 bases at V and 3 bases at J, with 13 bases between. Germline CDR1 reads SGHVS; CDR2 reads FNYEAQ. CDR3 in DNA: TGTGCCAGCAGCTCCGCCGGCGGGTTTGGGGCCAACGTCCTGACTTTC. Translating gives CASSSAGGFGANVLTF.

V usage is TRBV30 and J usage is TRBJ1-3; no clear D. Germline V gives CDR1 GTSNPN, CDR2 SVGIG (reference sequence). The CDR3 runs 11 residues. CDR3 loop: CASSSGNTIYF. DNA for the CDR3: TGTGCTAGTTCCTCTGGAAACACCATATATTTT.

The chain uses TRBV7-8 and TRBJ2-1; D is uncertain. The CDR3 length is 17 residues. Trimming took off 2 bases at V and 0 bases at J, with 14 bases between the two ends. The germline gives CDR1 SGHVS, CDR2 FQNEAQ. The CDR3: CASSLILTRVSYNEQFF. The CDR3 coding sequence is TGTGCCAGCAGCTTAATCCTTACACGAGTCTCCTACAATGAGCAGTTCTTC.

V and J are TRBV5-6 and TRBJ2-5; D is perhaps TRBD1 (6 bases). V was clipped by 0 bases and J by 7 bases, with 13 bases between them. CDR3 length equals 14 residues. Germline assignment: CDR1 SGHDT and CDR2 YYEEEE. CDR3 loop: CASSLGQVRGTQYF. The CDR3 DNA reads as TGTGCCAGCAGCTTGGGACAGGTTCGGGGGACCCAGTACTTC.

The chain is built from TRBV6-5 and TRBJ2-1, with a weak D call TRBD1 (6 bases). Germline V gene sequence: CDR1 MNHEY, CDR2 SVGAGI. V lost 2 bases and J 4 bases, leaving 9 bases between the germline ends. CDR3 length: 14 residues. CDR3 sequence reads: CASSYRDKYNEQFF. CDR3 sequence (DNA): TGTGCCAGCAGTTACCGGGACAAATACAATGAGCAGTTCTTC.

CDR3 nucleotides: TGTGCCAGCAGCCCGCGGGTAGCGGGGAGCCAAGAGACCCAGTACTTC. As protein: CASSPRVAGSQETQYF. The chain has TRBV5-4 and TRBJ2-5; 8 bases match TRBD2. V dropped 4 bases and J dropped 1; count of bases not matched to a gene: 9. The CDR3 consists of 16 residues. Germline V gene lookup returns CDR1 SGHNT and CDR2 YYREEE (reference sequence).

The genes are TRBV28 and TRBJ1-2; D might be TRBD1 (6 bases). Germline V gene sequence: CDR1 MDHEN, CDR2 SYDVKM. The CDR3 consists of 15 residues. Trimming took 4 bases from V and 6 from J, leaving 18 bases between them. CDR3 DNA sequence: TGTGCCAGCAGTTATCGCAGGGGAAGGAACGATGGCTACACCTTC. Translated: CASSYRRGRNDGYTF.